These 24 T cell receptor beta chains came from one sample sequenced in a study of Ad26.COV2.S vaccination and SARS-CoV-2 variants. Profiled with immunoSEQ multiplex PCR; TCRdb holds only in-frame clones, not every one. The sample yields 300,000 to 400,000 clones, less than 90% seen once. Noted treatment: some 19 received Ad26.COV2.S at low or high dose, single or two shots; several received placebo; per-sample allocation not given. The investigators took samples on day 63 after the first vaccine or placebo injection. Sample: peripheral blood, taken in a trial of Ad26.COV2.S vaccine versus placebo. The receptors stem from a person between 18 and 65 years old who received the Ad26.COV2.S COVID-19 vaccine or a placebo.

The V call is TRBV2, the J call TRBJ2-5; the D gene could be TRBD1 or TRBD2 (5 bases each). The V end was cut by 6 bases, the J end by 5 bases, with 19 bases between. Germline V gene data show CDR1 as SNHLY and CDR2 as FYNNEI. The CDR3 sequence is 15 residues long. The CDR3 bases are TGTGCCAGCAGCCCTGGGACGGAGGTGGCGGAGACCCAGTACTTC. This translates into CASSPGTEVAETQYF.

The V gene is TRBV19, the J gene TRBJ2-7; a possible D gene is TRBD2 (6 bases). Trimming took off 1 base at V and 7 bases at J, with 17 bases between the two ends. CDR3 length equals 15 residues. The germline V gene encodes CDR1 LNHDA and CDR2 SQIVND (reference sequence). The CDR3 here is CASSIGAGPIEEQYF. The CDR3 DNA is TGTGCCAGTAGTATAGGGGCGGGGCCCATCGAAGAGCAGTACTTC.

The V and J genes are TRBV18 and TRBJ2-7; 8 bases map to TRBD1. The CDR3 runs 14 residues. J lost 6 bases, V lost 1 base, and 5 bases had no gene match. Germline-derived CDR1 and CDR2 are KGHSH and LQKENI. The CDR3 spells CASSPQTGAREQYF. The DNA of the CDR3 is TGTGCCAGCTCACCACAGACAGGGGCGCGCGAGCAGTACTTC. Full variable domain (remainder filled in from reference TRBV18 and TRBJ2-7): NAGVMQNPRHLVRRRGQEARLRCSPMKGHSHVYWYRQLPEEGLKFMVYLQKENIIDESGMPKERFSAEFPKEGPSILRIQQVVRGDSAAYFCASSPQTGAREQYFGPGTRLTVT.

The V call is TRBV6-5, the J call TRBJ2-7; 15 positions agree with TRBD2. Per the germline V gene, CDR1 is MNHEY and CDR2 is SVGAGI. CDR3 size: 15 residues. The J segment lost 4 bases and the V segment lost 6 bases, leaving 4 bases of the junction unmatched. CDR3 loop: CASSLGLAGGYEQYF. In DNA, the CDR3 is TGTGCCAGCAGCTTGGGACTAGCGGGGGGTTACGAGCAGTACTTC.

V gene TRBV24-1 combines with J gene TRBJ2-1, with a tentative D call TRBD1 (5 bases). The V end was cut by 3 bases, the J end by 15 bases, with 14 bases between. The CDR3 spans 12 residues. Germline CDR1 reads KGHDR; CDR2 reads SFDVKD. CDR3 DNA sequence: TGTGCCACCAGTGATCATATCGGACACCCGTTCTTC. Translated: CATSDHIGHPFF.

The chain uses TRBV6-4 and TRBJ2-1, with D tentatively TRBD2 (5 bases). The V end was cut by 7 bases, the J end by 2 bases, with 15 bases between. CDR1 and CDR2 from the germline V gene are MRHNA and SNTAGT. CDR3 length: 15 amino acids. This CDR3 reads CASIPTSSAYNEQFF. CDR3 sequence (DNA): TGTGCCAGCATCCCTACTAGTTCCGCCTACAATGAGCAGTTCTTC.

This clone showed up just a few times. The V gene is TRBV14, the J gene TRBJ2-1, with 13 bases lining up with TRBD2. The germline V gene encodes CDR1 SGHDN and CDR2 FVKESK. The CDR3 totals 17 residues. J lost 6 bases, V lost 1 base, and 6 bases had no gene match. The CDR3 sequence: CASSQVGLAGDLNEQFF. DNA for the CDR3: TGTGCCAGCAGCCAAGTCGGACTAGCGGGGGATCTCAATGAGCAGTTCTTC.

This chain joins TRBV4-2 and TRBJ2-2; D might be TRBD1 or TRBD2, each matching 5 bases. Trimming took off 3 bases at V and 7 bases at J, with 12 bases between the two ends. The CDR3 is made up of 14 amino acids. In germline, CDR1 is LGHNA, CDR2 YNFKEQ. In DNA, the CDR3 is TGTGCCAGCAGCCAGCCGACAGACTACGGGGAGCTGTTTTTT. Translating it yields CASSQPTDYGELFF.

The rearrangement joins TRBV4-1 to TRBJ1-5; TRBD1 might be the D (5 bases). Looked up from germline, CDR1 is MGHRA and CDR2 is YSYEKL. V gave up 1 base and J gave up 4 bases, with 11 bases separating them. The CDR3 is 15 amino acids. The CDR3 region is CASSQAGYPNQPQHF. The CDR3 region has the DNA TGCGCCAGCAGCCAAGCAGGGTACCCAAATCAGCCCCAGCATTTT.

The V gene is TRBV27, the J gene TRBJ1-5; 9 bases line up with TRBD1. This CDR3 region has 18 residues. Germline V gene lookup returns CDR1 MNHEY and CDR2 SMNVEV (reference sequence). V trimming: 1 base; J trimming: 9 bases; junction bases outside the gene matches: 16. CDR3 nucleotide sequence: TGTGCCAGCAGTTTATATGCGAGAGGACAGGGGAGCATTCGGCCCCAGCATTTT. Translation: CASSLYARGQGSIRPQHF.

In its sample, this clone was seen a few times. The genes are TRBV6-5 and TRBJ1-1; 7 nucleotides match TRBD1. The CDR3 is 14 amino acids. The V gene end was trimmed by 6 bases and the J gene end by 6 bases; junction bases not matched to a gene: 10. Germline V gene sequence: CDR1 MNHEY, CDR2 SVGAGI. Here the CDR3 DNA reads TGTGCCAGCAGACACGAGGGGGCTCTGGCTGAAGCTTTCTTT. Translated: CASRHEGALAEAFF.

The chain couples TRBV4-3 to TRBJ2-7; D call uncertain. CDR1 LGHNA and CDR2 YSLEER come from the germline V gene. The CDR3 loop spans 14 amino acids. V lost 2 bases and J lost 6, with 14 bases in between. In DNA, the CDR3 is TGCGCCAGCAGCCAAACTTACTCCGTGGGCGAGCAGTACTTC. This gives the protein CASSQTYSVGEQYF.

The rearrangement links TRBV13 to TRBJ1-2; D call uncertain. The V gene lost 1 base and the J gene lost 3 bases, with 3 bases spanning the gap. CDR1 is PRHDT and CDR2 is FYEKMQ in the germline V gene (reference sequence). This CDR3 is 12 amino acids long. CDR3: CASSLEDYGYTF. The CDR3 DNA reads as TGTGCCAGCAGCTTAGAAGACTATGGCTACACCTTC.

The V gene is TRBV9, the J gene TRBJ2-1, with D perhaps TRBD1 or TRBD2 (9 bases each). CDR1 and CDR2 from the germline V gene are SGDLS and YYNGEE. The CDR3 consists of 24 residues. Trimming took 1 base from V and 0 from J, leaving 35 bases between them. This chain's CDR3 is CASSVTFPGQGRASGESSYNEQFF. The CDR3 DNA is TGTGCCAGCAGCGTAACGTTCCCGGGACAGGGTAGGGCTAGCGGGGAGAGCTCCTACAATGAGCAGTTCTTC.

The V gene is TRBV5-4, the J gene TRBJ1-1; a weak D match, TRBD1 (6 bases). The CDR3 sequence is 15 residues long. Germline V gene data show CDR1 as SGHNT and CDR2 as YYREEE (reference sequence). V dropped 4 bases and J dropped 2 bases, with 15 bases sitting between them. As DNA, the CDR3 is TGTGCCAGCAGCCCGGGGGGCCACCCAAACACTGAAGCTTTCTTT. Its translation: CASSPGGHPNTEAFF.

The chain uses TRBV10-2 and TRBJ2-3, with D perhaps TRBD1 (5 bases). The CDR3 spans 14 residues. Germline V CDR1 and CDR2: WSHSY, SAAADI. Trimming left V 7 bases short and J 4 bases short, with 15 bases between. As DNA, the CDR3 is TGCGCCAGCAAGCTAGGGGATTACGCAGATACGCAGTATTTT. Translating gives CASKLGDYADTQYF.

CDR3 protein: CASSTSLGNTGELFF. CDR3 in DNA: TGTGCCAGTAGTACCTCTCTGGGTAACACCGGGGAGCTGTTTTTT. The chain couples TRBV19 to TRBJ2-2; D gene ambiguous. V dropped 4 bases and J dropped 2 bases, with 11 bases sitting between them. The CDR3 is made up of 15 amino acids. The germline gives CDR1 LNHDA, CDR2 SQIVND (reference sequence).

This clone showed up just a few times. CDR3 amino acids: CASSQLQAGGRDTQYF. The DNA for the CDR3 is TGTGCCAGCAGCCAACTTCAAGCGGGGGGGCGGGATACGCAGTATTTT. V and J are TRBV7-2 and TRBJ2-3; 10 nucleotides match TRBD2. This CDR3 region has 16 residues. Germline values: CDR1 SGHTA, CDR2 FQGNSA. Trimming removed 5 bases from V and 6 bases from J; junction bases left unmatched: 11.

The chain's CDR3 is CASSLREGEKLFF. The DNA of the CDR3 is TGCGCCAGCAGCCTCCGGGAGGGAGAAAAACTGTTTTTT. The chain recombines TRBV5-1 with TRBJ1-4; D is unresolved. Trimming took off 4 bases at V and 8 bases at J, with 12 bases between the two ends. Germline values: CDR1 SGHRS, CDR2 YFSETQ. This CDR3 spans 13 amino acids.

The chain employs TRBV7-8 and TRBJ2-7; perhaps TRBD1 as D (6 bases). The V gene's germline CDR1 is SGHVS and CDR2 FQNEAQ. Trimming pared 5 bases from V and 3 bases from J, leaving 11 bases between. This CDR3 contains 13 residues. The CDR3 loop is CASSADSYYEQYF. DNA for the CDR3: TGTGCCAGCAGCGCGGACAGTTACTACGAGCAGTACTTC.

DNA of the CDR3: TGTGCCAGCTCACCACATAGACTAGCGGAATCGGGACCTCTAGGTGCAGATACGCAGTATTTT. Protein: CASSPHRLAESGPLGADTQYF. The chain couples TRBV18 to TRBJ2-3; 9 positions agree with TRBD2. CDR1 KGHSH and CDR2 LQKENI come from the germline V gene. V shed 1 base, J shed 4 bases, and the junction held 21 bases outside the gene matches. CDR3 length: 21 amino acids. The whole variable domain, filled in from reference TRBV18 and TRBJ2-3, reads NAGVMQNPRHLVRRRGQEARLRCSPMKGHSHVYWYRQLPEEGLKFMVYLQKENIIDESGMPKERFSAEFPKEGPSILRIQQVVRGDSAAYFCASSPHRLAESGPLGADTQYFGPGTRLTVL.

The chain carries TRBV6-2 or TRBV6-3 and TRBJ1-5; 7 bases are shared with TRBD1. Germline CDR1 is MNHEY and CDR2 is SVGEGT. The CDR3 sequence is 16 residues long. The junction had 13 bases not matched to a gene; V was cut back by 6 bases and J by 5 bases. Here the CDR3 DNA reads TGTGCCAGCAGCCCTCAGGGGGGTGGCCAGTATCAGCCCCAGCATTTT. Translation: CASSPQGGGQYQPQHF.

J is TRBJ2-1 and V is TRBV4-2; TRBD2 aligns across 14 bases. V gave up 4 bases and J gave up 7 bases; unmatched junction bases: 9. From germline, CDR1 is LGHNA and CDR2 YNFKEQ. The CDR3 length is 17 residues. This chain's CDR3 is CASSPAQGLAGANEQFF. DNA for the CDR3: TGTGCCAGCAGCCCGGCCCAGGGACTAGCGGGAGCAAATGAGCAGTTCTTC.

This clone occurred once. The chain recombines TRBV6-2 or TRBV6-3 with TRBJ2-1, with 11 bases fitting TRBD2. Germline lookup yields CDR1 MNHEY and CDR2 SVGEGT. The CDR3 totals 14 residues. V gave up 5 bases and J gave up 9 bases; unmatched junction bases: 6. The CDR3 coding sequence is TGTGCCAGCAGTGCTGGGACTAGCGGTCGTGAGCAGTTCTTC. As protein: CASSAGTSGREQFF.